This T cell receptor (beta chain) came from a study of blood T cells in healthy people across ages. Primed by a sample-barcoded 5' primer and a J-beta primer mix, a second PCR proceeded for about 7 to 11 cycles. Each CDR3 protein gets one entry after TCRdb re-called the 5' RACE reads with MiXCR. The profile shows 600,000 to 650,000 distinct CDR3 sequences, 45% to 65% of them singletons. In germline, CDR1 is SEHNR, CDR2 FQNEAQ (reference sequence). With 5 bases clipped from V and 7 bases from J, the junction kept 4 bases outside the gene matches. The CDR3 covers 14 residues. The study isolated at least 7 million PBMCs from each sample. In regard to this clonotype: The antigen is not known.

Study-level points and caveats: TCR beta diversity, measured per million T cells, fell in a roughly linear way with age.

This chain uses TRBV7-9 with TRBJ1-6; 8 positions agree with TRBD1. The receptor was derived from a man aged 60 to 75 in good health. Sequencing was carried out using blood. The CDR3 here is CASSQQGENSPLHF. Here the CDR3 DNA reads TGTGCCAGCAGCCAACAGGGGGAAAATTCACCCCTCCACTTT.